These 22 T cell receptor beta chains originate from one sample sequenced in a study of cytomegalovirus exposure and HLA in healthy donors (dated by TCRdb to the late 2010s). The library was made by the immunoSEQ multiplex PCR assay. The multiplex PCR relied on a mix of 60 forward primers for TCR Vbeta segments and 13 reverse primers for TCR Jbeta segments. TCRdb retrieved this table from immuneACCESS and kept in-frame rearrangements only. Not all clones are present; in checked studies, unresolved V genes account for under half, and no reason is known for the remainder. A total of 150,000 to 200,000 clones appear in this sample, 75% to 85% of them only once. Around 2% of the sample belongs to the ten largest clones. The sample taken for sequencing was PBMCs. Receptor source: a woman younger than 35 in good health and CMV-seropositive.

This clone was counted once. V and J are TRBV6-5 and TRBJ1-2; the D is unclear. V lost 0 bases to trimming and J lost 6 bases, with 8 bases between them. The CDR3 length is 13 residues. Per the germline V gene, CDR1 is MNHEY and CDR2 is SVGAGI. The CDR3: CASSYSRGNGYTF. Written as DNA, the CDR3 is TGTGCCAGCAGTTACTCAAGAGGGAATGGCTACACCTTC.

This clone showed up just a few times. The J gene is TRBJ1-1, the V gene TRBV28; D remains unclear. Germline V gives CDR1 MDHEN, CDR2 SYDVKM. Trimming removed 6 bases from V and 5 bases from J, with 13 bases in between. CDR3 size: 13 residues. Here the CDR3 reads CASSPLLKTEAFF. Written as DNA, the CDR3 is TGTGCCAGCAGCCCTTTATTAAAAACTGAAGCTTTCTTT.

This clone was observed once. V and J are TRBV29-1 and TRBJ1-1; TRBD1 is a possible D gene (5 bases). Germline V gives CDR1 SQVTM, CDR2 ANQGSEA. V was cut by 3 bases and J by 5 bases, with 16 bases left in between. The CDR3 covers 14 residues. DNA of the CDR3: TGCAGCGTTGACCCCCACGCGGGGCGGACTGAAGCTTTCTTT. Translated: CSVDPHAGRTEAFF.

The gene calls are TRBV7-6 and TRBJ2-7, with a weak D call TRBD1 (5 bases). Trimming shortened V by 5 bases and J by 6 bases, and 11 bases separated the two germline ends. Germline lookup yields CDR1 SGHVS and CDR2 FNYEAQ. CDR3 length: 12 amino acids. CDR3 loop: CASSTSGAEQYF. The CDR3 DNA sequence: TGTGCCAGCAGCACTTCTGGGGCCGAGCAGTACTTC.

The chain joins TRBV11-3 to TRBJ1-5; 10 nucleotides agree with TRBD1. Germline-derived CDR1 and CDR2 are SGHNT and YENEEA. The CDR3 loop spans 16 amino acids. V shed 1 base and J 7 bases; nucleotides not matched to a gene: 7. The CDR3 loop is CASSLARDRGGQPQHF. The DNA of the CDR3 is TGTGCCAGCAGCTTAGCCCGGGACAGGGGCGGGCAGCCCCAGCATTTT. The full variable domain, with the rest looked up from reference TRBV11-3 and TRBJ1-5, is EAGVVQSPRYKIIEKKQPVAFWCNPISGHNTLYWYLQNLGQGPELLIRYENEEAVDDSQLPKDRFSAERLKGVDSTLKIQPAELGDSAVYLCASSLARDRGGQPQHFGDGTRLSIL.

A few counts support this clone. At one end the junction does not follow the germline gene, possibly because of a read error. The rearrangement joins TRBV9 to TRBJ1-1; D is undetermined. Germline CDR1 SGDLS, CDR2 YYNGEE. This CDR3 is built from 13 residues. CDR3 amino acids: CASGVPGNTEAFF. The CDR3 coding sequence is TGTGCCAGCGGCGTCCCCGGGAACACTGAAGCTTTCTTT.

The genes are TRBV11-2 and TRBJ1-6; no firm D call. Trimming took 0 bases from V and 10 from J, leaving 7 bases between them. CDR3 length: 13 amino acids. Germline CDR1 is SGHAT and CDR2 is FQNNGV. CDR3 bases: TGTGCCAGCAGCTTAGAGGAGGGATCACCCCTCCACTTT. Protein: CASSLEEGSPLHF.

This sequence joins TRBV7-2 and TRBJ1-5, with 7 bases aligning to TRBD1. The V segment lost 5 bases and the J segment 2 bases; nucleotides outside the gene matches: 9. The germline gives CDR1 SGHTA, CDR2 FQGNSA. This CDR3 has 16 residues. The DNA for the CDR3 is TGTGCCAGCAGCGCCCAGGGACAGACTCGCAATCAGCCCCAGCATTTT. This sequence encodes CASSAQGQTRNQPQHF.

The rearrangement links TRBV6-5 to TRBJ1-2, with D unresolved. V was pared by 7 bases and J by 6 bases, with 15 bases between. Germline CDR1 and CDR2: MNHEY and SVGAGI. The CDR3 runs 13 residues. This chain's CDR3 is CASKPGFLDGYTF. The CDR3 DNA reads as TGTGCCAGCAAACCGGGTTTTCTCGATGGCTACACCTTC.

The chain recombines TRBV7-9 with TRBJ1-2; 7 positions match TRBD1. The V gene's germline CDR1 is SEHNR and CDR2 FQNEAQ (reference sequence). V lost 1 base to trimming and J lost 6 bases; unmatched junction nucleotides: 5. This CDR3 spans 14 amino acids. In DNA, the CDR3 is TGTGCCAGCAGCTTAGAAGTAACAGGGGATGGCTACACCTTC. Translation: CASSLEVTGDGYTF.

CDR3 DNA: TGTGCCTGGGTCAACAGGGGAAACACCATATATTTT. Translation gives CAWVNRGNTIYF. V is TRBV30 and J is TRBJ1-3; D might be TRBD1 (5 bases). The CDR3 totals 12 residues. Trimming cost V 5 bases and J 4 bases, with 9 bases left between them. Germline CDR1 GTSNPN, CDR2 SVGIG (reference sequence).

The rearrangement joins TRBV5-5 to TRBJ2-3; 10 bases fit TRBD1. The length of the CDR3 is 16 residues. J gave up 6 bases and V 7 bases, and 14 bases lay outside the gene matches. Germline values: CDR1 SGHKS, CDR2 YYEKEE (reference sequence). DNA for the CDR3: TGTGCCAGCTGTGATTTAGACAGGGGGCGATCGGATACGCAGTATTTT. This sequence encodes CASCDLDRGRSDTQYF.

The chain carries TRBV9 and TRBJ2-5, with TRBD1 identical over 7 bases. Germline CDR1 SGDLS, CDR2 YYNGEE. The CDR3 has 13 amino acids. Trimming took 2 bases from V and 4 from J; bases not matched to a gene: 2. The CDR3 sequence is CASSVKGAETQYF. The CDR3 bases are TGTGCCAGCAGCGTCAAGGGGGCAGAGACCCAGTACTTC.

This rearrangement joins TRBV25-1 to TRBJ2-5, with 7 bases identical to TRBD1. The J call is doubtful: the DNA matches TRBJ2-7 better. There are 14 residues in the CDR3. The germline V gene has CDR1 MGHDK and CDR2 SYGVNS. The CDR3 DNA follows: TGTGCCAGCAGTGAGACAGGGCGAACCTACGAGCAGTACTTC. Translation: CASSETGRTYEQYF.

This clone was counted a single time. V is TRBV6-5 and J is TRBJ1-4, with no clear D. This CDR3 spans 15 amino acids. V gave up 6 bases and J gave up 1 base, with 12 bases separating them. The germline gives CDR1 MNHEY, CDR2 SVGAGI. CDR3 protein: CASSLRSQTNEKLFF. The CDR3 DNA reads TGTGCCAGCAGCCTCAGGTCTCAAACTAATGAAAAACTGTTTTTT.

The rearrangement joins TRBV19 to TRBJ1-4; D uncertain. The CDR3 consists of 15 residues. Trimming shortened V by 6 bases and J by 7 bases, and 18 bases separated the two germline ends. Looked up from germline, CDR1 is LNHDA and CDR2 is SQIVND (reference sequence). CDR3 region: CASRKRGVVGEKLFF. CDR3 nucleotides: TGTGCCAGTAGGAAACGGGGAGTGGTAGGTGAAAAACTGTTTTTT.

This chain uses TRBV21-1 with TRBJ1-2; the table's D call of TRBD1 was not tested on the DNA. TRBV21-1 is classified as a pseudogene. The CDR3 is made up of 13 amino acids. The CDR3 sequence: CASSKKTRAGYTF. In DNA, the CDR3 is TGTGCCAGCAGCAAGAAGACACGCGCTGGCTACACCTTC.

The rearrangement uses TRBV30 and TRBJ1-5, with 10 bases identical to TRBD1. The CDR3 runs to 14 residues. Germline trimming cut 5 bases from V and 5 bases from J; bases unmatched to any gene: 6. The germline CDR1 and CDR2 sequences are GTSNPN and SVGIG (reference sequence). CDR3: CAWGTGTGDQPQHF. CDR3 in DNA: TGTGCCTGGGGGACCGGGACAGGGGATCAGCCCCAGCATTTT. Full variable domain (outside the CDR3, taken from reference TRBV30 and TRBJ1-5): SQTIHQWPATLVQPVGSPLSLECTVEGTSNPNLYWYRQAAGRGLQLLFYSVGIGQISSEVPQNLSASRPQDRQFILSSKKLLLSDSGFYLCAWGTGTGDQPQHFGDGTRLSIL.

This clone has just one count. The rearrangement joins TRBV4-3 to TRBJ1-1; D ambiguous. This CDR3 has 13 amino acids. In germline, CDR1 is LGHNA, CDR2 YSLEER. V was cut by 0 bases and J by 13 bases, with 15 bases left in between. The CDR3 is CASSQDPAWEVFF. In DNA form, the CDR3 reads TGCGCCAGCAGCCAAGATCCAGCTTGGGAGGTTTTCTTT.

In its sample, this clone was seen a few times. This chain joins TRBV6-5 and TRBJ1-6; D is perhaps TRBD1 (6 bases). The length of the CDR3 is 14 residues. V lost 1 base and J 9 bases, leaving 10 bases between the germline ends. CDR1 is MNHEY, CDR2 SVGAGI, per germline. CDR3 nucleotides: TGTGCCAGCAGTTACTGGCAGGGGACTTCACCCCTCCACTTT. As protein: CASSYWQGTSPLHF.

V is TRBV2 and J is TRBJ2-7; TRBD2 is a possible D gene (5 bases). The CDR3 has 16 amino acids. Germline values: CDR1 SNHLY, CDR2 FYNNEI. V was shortened by 4 bases and J by 6 bases, with 22 bases between the two germline ends. CDR3 sequence (DNA): TGTGCCAGCAGTGGGGCCGAAGGACTCCCGGGGAGCGAGCAGTACGTC. Protein product: CASSGAEGLPGSEQYV.

The chain is built from TRBV9 and TRBJ2-1; D is perhaps TRBD1 (5 bases). Trimming took 0 bases from V and 6 from J, leaving 10 bases between them. The CDR3 has 14 residues. Germline V gene data show CDR1 as SGDLS and CDR2 as YYNGEE. The CDR3 sequence is CASSVVGAANEQFF. The CDR3 DNA is TGTGCCAGCAGCGTAGTAGGGGCCGCCAATGAGCAGTTCTTC. The variable domain in full, completed from reference TRBV9 and TRBJ2-1, reads DSGVTQTPKHLITATGQRVTLRCSPRSGDLSVYWYQQSLDQGLQFLIQYYNGEERAKGNILERFSAQQFPDLHSELNLSSLELGDSALYFCASSVVGAANEQFFGPGTRLTVL.